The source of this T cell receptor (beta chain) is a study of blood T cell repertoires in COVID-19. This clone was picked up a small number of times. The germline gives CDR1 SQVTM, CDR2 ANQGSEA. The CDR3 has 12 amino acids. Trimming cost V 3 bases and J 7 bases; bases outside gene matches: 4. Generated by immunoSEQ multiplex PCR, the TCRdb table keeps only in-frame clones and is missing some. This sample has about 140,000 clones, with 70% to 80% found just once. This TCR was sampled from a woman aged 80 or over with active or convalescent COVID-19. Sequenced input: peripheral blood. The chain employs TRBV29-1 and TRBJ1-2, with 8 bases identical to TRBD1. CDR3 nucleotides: TGCAGCGTTGATGGCAGGGGGCTTGGCTACACCTTC. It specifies CSVDGRGLGYTF.